This passage covers 19 T cell receptor beta chains from one sample sequenced in a study of blood T cell repertoires in COVID-19 (TCRdb year 2020). Libraries were prepared through the immunoSEQ multiplex PCR assay. The source is immuneACCESS, and TCRdb retained only in-frame sequences with V and J called. Part of the clones is not carried over; for the studies checked, unresolved V genes explain less than half of this, and the remainder is unexplained. The sample table shows approximately 250,000 clones, and 80% to 90% are seen once. The ten largest clonotypes hold under 4.5% of the sample. Source material: PBMCs or T cells enriched from blood (not recorded which). These receptor sequences come from a man aged 30-40 years with acute COVID-19.

The rearrangement links TRBV12-3 or TRBV12-4 to TRBJ1-5, with a weak D call TRBD1 (6 bases). The CDR3 loop spans 13 amino acids. V was pared by 6 bases and J by 4 bases, with 10 bases between. The CDR3 coding sequence is TGTGCCAGCAGGCGTACAGGGAATCAGCCCCAGCATTTT. It yields the protein CASRRTGNQPQHF.

The V call is TRBV2, the J call TRBJ1-2, with 8 bases aligning to TRBD1. The germline V gene has CDR1 SNHLY and CDR2 FYNNEI. V lost 3 bases and J lost 6; bases outside the gene matches: 9. The CDR3 has 15 residues. The CDR3 is CASSEGRDRFNGYTF. Here the CDR3 DNA reads TGTGCCAGCAGTGAGGGCCGGGACAGGTTTAATGGCTACACCTTC.

The chain links TRBV19 to TRBJ1-1; TRBD1 aligns across 8 bases. V dropped 8 bases and J dropped 5; count of bases not matched to a gene: 10. Germline V gene data show CDR1 as LNHDA and CDR2 as SQIVND (reference sequence). This CDR3 is built from 14 residues. The CDR3 protein is CASSSRGPGTEAFF. CDR3 bases: TGTGCCAGTTCAAGCAGGGGGCCGGGAACTGAAGCTTTCTTT.

This clone has a handful of counts. The rearrangement joins TRBV28 to TRBJ2-2; D is ambiguous. Trimming took 2 bases from V and 1 from J, leaving 5 bases between them. Germline CDR1 MDHEN, CDR2 SYDVKM. The CDR3 is made up of 14 amino acids. For the CDR3, the DNA is TGTGCCAGCAGTTTAGGCTTGAACACCGGGGAGCTGTTTTTT. It codes for CASSLGLNTGELFF. The variable domain in full, with the rest retrieved from reference TRBV28 and TRBJ2-2, is DVKVTQSSRYLVKRTGEKVFLECVQDMDHENMFWYRQDPGLGLRLIYFSYDVKMKEKGDIPEGYSVSREKKERFSLILESASTNQTSMYLCASSLGLNTGELFFGEGSRLTVL.

This chain links TRBV24-1 with TRBJ2-3, with D maybe TRBD1 (7 bases). Per germline, CDR1 KGHDR and CDR2 SFDVKD. The CDR3 runs 16 residues. Trimming took off 3 bases at V and 0 bases at J, with 12 bases between the two ends. The CDR3 nucleotides are TGTGCCACCAGTGATCCGACAGGGACTAGCACAGATACGCAGTATTTT. Its protein product is CATSDPTGTSTDTQYF.

The genes are TRBV7-8 and TRBJ1-3, with D possibly being TRBD1 (6 bases). The CDR3 totals 14 residues. V was trimmed by 6 bases and J by 5 bases, leaving 14 bases between them. CDR1 is SGHVS and CDR2 is FQNEAQ in the germline V gene. DNA for the CDR3: TGTGCCAGCAGTGCGACTGGGGGCCGAAACACCATATATTTT. Amino acid sequence: CASSATGGRNTIYF.

The chain carries TRBV9 and TRBJ2-1; 7 nucleotides agree with TRBD1. The CDR3 contains 15 residues. Germline CDR1 reads SGDLS; CDR2 reads YYNGEE. J was trimmed by 7 bases and V by 3 bases; bases with no gene match: 10. The CDR3 here is CASSAFPGQKNEQFF. The CDR3 DNA reads TGTGCCAGCAGCGCTTTCCCGGGACAGAAAAATGAGCAGTTCTTC.

The chain carries TRBV9 and TRBJ1-6, with a possible D match to TRBD1 (5 bases). Germline CDR1 reads SGDLS; CDR2 reads YYNGEE. The CDR3 extends over 13 amino acids. V dropped 2 bases and J dropped 8 bases, with 8 bases sitting between them. The CDR3 DNA reads as TGTGCCAGCAGCGTCGGGGGGGATTCACCCCTCCACTTT. Its protein product is CASSVGGDSPLHF. The full variable domain, its missing parts supplied by reference TRBV9 and TRBJ1-6, is DSGVTQTPKHLITATGQRVTLRCSPRSGDLSVYWYQQSLDQGLQFLIQYYNGEERAKGNILERFSAQQFPDLHSELNLSSLELGDSALYFCASSVGGDSPLHFGNGTRLTVT.

The V call is TRBV20-1, the J call TRBJ1-2, with D tentatively TRBD1 (5 bases). V was cut by 3 bases and J by 9 bases, with 11 bases left in between. The CDR3 runs 11 residues. Germline CDR1 and CDR2: DFQATT and SNEGSKA (reference sequence). This CDR3 is CSASTQGSYTF. The CDR3 DNA sequence: TGCAGTGCTAGTACGCAGGGTAGCTACACCTTC.

The CDR3 bases are TGTGCCAGTAGTATAACAGGGACCGGGGCCAACGTCCTGACTTTC. This translates into CASSITGTGANVLTF. This chain uses TRBV19 with TRBJ2-6; tentative D call: TRBD1 (6 bases). The V gene lost 2 bases and the J gene lost 4 bases, with 9 bases spanning the gap. The CDR3 consists of 15 residues. Germline V lookup: CDR1 LNHDA, CDR2 SQIVND (reference sequence).

This clone has just a few counts. CDR3 coding DNA: TGTGCCAGCAGCCCCAGTGGGGGGGTAGGCACTGAAGCTTTCTTT. It yields the protein CASSPSGGVGTEAFF. The J gene is TRBJ1-1, the V gene TRBV11-2; perhaps TRBD1 as D (5 bases). V was cut by 5 bases and J by 4 bases, with 17 bases left in between. Germline CDR1 is SGHAT and CDR2 is FQNNGV. The CDR3 covers 15 residues. Filled out from reference TRBV11-2 and TRBJ1-1, the complete variable domain reads EAGVAQSPRYKIIEKRQSVAFWCNPISGHATLYWYQQILGQGPKLLIQFQNNGVVDDSQLPKDRFSAERLKGVDSTLKIQPAKLEDSAVYLCASSPSGGVGTEAFFGQGTRLTVV.

This CDR3 is CASSEGTGNSPLHF. For the CDR3, the DNA is TGTGCCAGCAGTGAAGGGACAGGGAATTCACCCCTCCACTTT. The chain joins TRBV6-1 to TRBJ1-6; 8 nucleotides agree with TRBD1. Germline lookup yields CDR1 MNHNS and CDR2 SASEGT. This CDR3 is 14 amino acids long. After removal of 1 base from V and 7 bases from J, the junction contained 0 bases not matched to a gene.

Only one count was recorded for this clone. V is TRBV14 and J is TRBJ1-4; D call uncertain. The CDR3 totals 13 residues. The germline V gene encodes CDR1 SGHDN and CDR2 FVKESK. Trimming shortened V by 2 bases and J by 11 bases, and 12 bases separated the two germline ends. CDR3 residues: CASSQPPLRKLFF. As DNA, the CDR3 is TGTGCCAGCAGCCAACCCCCATTGCGGAAACTGTTTTTT.

The rearrangement joins TRBV20-1 to TRBJ2-5; D may be TRBD2 (5 bases). This CDR3 comprises 10 residues. Trimming left V 8 bases short and J 5 bases short, with 9 bases between. Germline CDR1 reads DFQATT; CDR2 reads SNEGSKA (reference sequence). CDR3 residues: CSRTVETQYF. As DNA, the CDR3 is TGCAGTAGGACTGTCGAGACCCAGTACTTC.

V gene TRBV11-3 combines with J gene TRBJ2-1; D unresolved. V was trimmed by 5 bases and J by 2 bases, leaving 10 bases between them. Germline lookup yields CDR1 SGHNT and CDR2 YENEEA. This CDR3 is built from 14 residues. The CDR3 here is CASSPSRAYNEQFF. CDR3 DNA: TGTGCCAGCAGCCCATCACGGGCCTACAATGAGCAGTTCTTC.

The V call is TRBV7-6, the J call TRBJ1-2; possibly TRBD1 for D (5 bases). This CDR3 is built from 16 residues. Germline CDR1 is SGHVS and CDR2 is FNYEAQ. V was pared by 5 bases and J by 2 bases, with 18 bases between. The CDR3 loop is CASSPYPGGTNYGYTF. CDR3 nucleotides: TGTGCCAGCAGCCCGTACCCCGGGGGAACGAACTATGGCTACACCTTC.

The chain joins TRBV4-3 to TRBJ1-2; possible D gene TRBD1, 6 bases. Trimming pared 4 bases from V and 5 bases from J, leaving 11 bases between. Germline V gene sequence: CDR1 LGHNA, CDR2 YSLEER. The CDR3 extends over 13 amino acids. CDR3 residues: CASSLGTGYGYTF. The CDR3 region has the DNA TGCGCCAGCAGCCTAGGTACAGGGTATGGCTACACCTTC.

This clone was counted once. The chain employs TRBV19 and TRBJ2-1; no reliable D call. V was trimmed by 4 bases and J by 3 bases, leaving 4 bases between them. This CDR3 region has 12 residues. Germline V gives CDR1 LNHDA, CDR2 SQIVND (reference sequence). The CDR3 is CASSTYYNEQFF. The CDR3 coding sequence is TGTGCCAGTAGTACCTACTACAATGAGCAGTTCTTC.

The chain carries TRBV4-1 and TRBJ1-2, with TRBD1 matching 7 bases. The CDR3 runs 17 residues. Germline CDR1 is MGHRA and CDR2 is YSYEKL. The trim removed 1 base at V and 4 bases at J, leaving 12 bases unmatched. CDR3 coding DNA: TGCGCCAGCAGCCAAGTCCAGCCCCCGACAGGGTCCTATGGCTACACCTTC. Protein: CASSQVQPPTGSYGYTF.